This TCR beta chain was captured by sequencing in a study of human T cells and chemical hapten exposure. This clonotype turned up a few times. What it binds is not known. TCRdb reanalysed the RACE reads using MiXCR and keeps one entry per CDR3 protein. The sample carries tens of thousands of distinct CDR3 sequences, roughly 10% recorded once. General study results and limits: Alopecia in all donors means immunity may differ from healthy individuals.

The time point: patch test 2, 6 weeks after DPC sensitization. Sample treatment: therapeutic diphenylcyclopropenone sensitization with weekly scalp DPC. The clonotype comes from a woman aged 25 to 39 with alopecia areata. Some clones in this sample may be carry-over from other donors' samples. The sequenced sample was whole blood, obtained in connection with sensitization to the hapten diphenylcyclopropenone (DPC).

CDR3 region: CASTPGATEAFF. The CDR3 DNA follows: TGTGCCAGCACCCCGGGGGCCACTGAAGCTTTCTTT. This rearrangement joins TRBV6-2 or TRBV6-3 to TRBJ1-1; a weak D match, TRBD1 (6 bases). The CDR3 extends over 12 amino acids. The V and J ends lost 7 bases and 4 bases respectively, with 10 bases between them. Germline CDR1 and CDR2: MNHEY and SVGEGT.